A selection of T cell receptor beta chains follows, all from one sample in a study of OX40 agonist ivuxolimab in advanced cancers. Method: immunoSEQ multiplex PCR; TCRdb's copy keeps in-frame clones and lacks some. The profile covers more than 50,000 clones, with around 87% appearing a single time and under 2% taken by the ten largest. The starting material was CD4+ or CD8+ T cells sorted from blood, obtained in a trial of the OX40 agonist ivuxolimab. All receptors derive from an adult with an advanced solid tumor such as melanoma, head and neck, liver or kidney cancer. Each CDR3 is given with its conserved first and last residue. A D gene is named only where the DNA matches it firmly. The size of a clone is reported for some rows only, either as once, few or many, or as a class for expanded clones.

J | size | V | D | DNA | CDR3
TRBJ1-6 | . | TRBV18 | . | TGTGCCAGCTCACCCGACTCTTATAATTCACCCCTCCACTTT | CASSPDSYNSPLHF
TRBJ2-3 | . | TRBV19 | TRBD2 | TGTGCCAGTAGTATCGCGGGAGGCGGCACAGATACGCAGTATTTT | CASSIAGGGTDTQYF
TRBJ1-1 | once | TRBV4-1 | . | TGCGCCAGCAGCCACCCAGGGGCGAACACTGAAGCTTTCTTT | CASSHPGANTEAFF
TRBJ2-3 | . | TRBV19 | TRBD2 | TGTGCCAGTAGTATCGCGGGAGGAGGCACAGATACGCAGTATTTT | CASSIAGGGTDTQYF
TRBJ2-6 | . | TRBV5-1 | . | TGCGCCAGCAGCTTGGGTGGCACTGGGGCCAACGTCCTGACTTTC | CASSLGGTGANVLTF
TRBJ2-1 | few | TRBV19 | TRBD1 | TGTGCCAGTAGTCGGATTCCCGGGACAGGGGGTCATGAGCAGTTCTTC | CASSRIPGTGGHEQFF
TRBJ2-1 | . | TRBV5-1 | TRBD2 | TGCGCCAGCAGCTTGTATCCTAGCGGGAGAATCAATGAGCAGTTCTTC | CASSLYPSGRINEQFF
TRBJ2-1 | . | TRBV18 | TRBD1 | TGTGCCAGCTCACCACCCGACAGGGTTAGACACAATGAGCAGTTCTTC | CASSPPDRVRHNEQFF
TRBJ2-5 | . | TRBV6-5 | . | TGTGCCAGCAGTGGACGGATGGAGACCCAGTACTTC | CASSGRMETQYF
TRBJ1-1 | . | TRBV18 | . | TGTGCCAGCTCACCACTAGGCCTGGACACTGAAGCTTTCTTT | CASSPLGLDTEAFF
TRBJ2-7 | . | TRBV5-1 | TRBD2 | TGCGCCAGCAAGGCCGGACTAGCGGGAGGCCTCAGCTCCTACGAGCAGTACTTC | CASKAGLAGGLSSYEQYF
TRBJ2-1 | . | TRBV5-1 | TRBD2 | TGCGCCAGCAGCTTGGGGACTAGCGGGGGGCGGTACAATGAGCAGTTCTTC | CASSLGTSGGRYNEQFF
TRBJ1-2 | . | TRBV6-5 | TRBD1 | TGTGCCAGCAGGATCGGACAGGGGGCTAGCTATGGCTACACCTTC | CASRIGQGASYGYTF
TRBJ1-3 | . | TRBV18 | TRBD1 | TGTGCCAGCTCACGTTCAACAGGGGACCAAAGGACGGGCTCTGGAAACACCATATATTTT | CASSRSTGDQRTGSGNTIYF
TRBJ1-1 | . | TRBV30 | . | TGTGCCTGGAGTGTGGGATTGAACACTGAAGCTTTCTTT | CAWSVGLNTEAFF
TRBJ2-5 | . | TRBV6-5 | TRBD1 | TGTGCCAGCAAAGTTCGGACAGGGGGCAGAGAGACCCAGTACTTC | CASKVRTGGRETQYF
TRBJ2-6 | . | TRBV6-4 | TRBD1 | TGTGCCAGCAGTGACAGGACAGGGTACAATGGGGCCAACGTCCTGACTTTC | CASSDRTGYNGANVLTF
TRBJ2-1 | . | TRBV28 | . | TGTGCCAGCAGTTTAGGGGGGCTTAACGCCTACAATGAGCAGTTCTTC | CASSLGGLNAYNEQFF
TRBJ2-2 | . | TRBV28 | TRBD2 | TGTGCCAGCAGTTTCCGACGGGGGGGAGTCGGGGAGCTGTTTTTT | CASSFRRGGVGELFF
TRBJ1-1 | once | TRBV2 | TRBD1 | TGTGCCAGCAGTGAACTAGGACAGGGTTTGGACACTGAAGCTTTCTTT | CASSELGQGLDTEAFF
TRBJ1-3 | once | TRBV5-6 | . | TGTGCCAGCAGCTTGGCCGGGTCTGGAAACACCATATATTTT | CASSLAGSGNTIYF
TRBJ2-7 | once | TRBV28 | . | TGTGCCAGCAGTTCTCTTAGCGATGGACTCCTTGGGGAGCAGTACTTC | CASSSLSDGLLGEQYF
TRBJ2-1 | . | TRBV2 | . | TGTGCCAGCAGCACCCAAGACAATGAGCAGTTCTTC | CASSTQDNEQFF
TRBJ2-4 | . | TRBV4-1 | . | TGCGCCAGCAGCCAAGAGTGGACAAAAAGCAACATTCAGTACTTC | CASSQEWTKSNIQYF
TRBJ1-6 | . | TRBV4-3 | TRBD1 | TGCGCCAGCAGCCAAGGGGCAGGACAGGGGAATTCACCCCTCCACTTT | CASSQGAGQGNSPLHF
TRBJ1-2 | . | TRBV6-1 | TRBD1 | TGTGCCAGCAGTGGAACGGACAGGGAGGCCTATGGCTACACCTTC | CASSGTDREAYGYTF
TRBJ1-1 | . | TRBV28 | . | TGTGCCAGCAGCCTAGGGGGTGAAGCTTTCTTT | CASSLGGEAFF
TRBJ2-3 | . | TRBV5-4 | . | TGTGCCAGCAGCGCGCGACTAGAGGTTACGCAGTATTTT | CASSARLEVTQYF
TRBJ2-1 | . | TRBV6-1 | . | TGTGCCAGCAGTGAAATAGGACGGTACAATGAGCAGTTCTTC | CASSEIGRYNEQFF
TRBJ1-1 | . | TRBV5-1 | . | TGCGCCAGCAGCTTCGGGGAGGCACTTGAAGCTTTCTTT | CASSFGEALEAFF
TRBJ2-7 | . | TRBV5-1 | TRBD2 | TGCGCCAGCAGCTTGGTAAGCGGGAGCGGTTACGAGCAGTACTTC | CASSLVSGSGYEQYF
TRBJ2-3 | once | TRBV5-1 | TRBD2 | TGCGCCAGCAGCCCACGGACTAGCGGGGGTAGCACAGATACGCAGTATTTT | CASSPRTSGGSTDTQYF
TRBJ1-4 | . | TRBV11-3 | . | TGTGCCAGCAGCACTCGGAATCCTAGGAAACTGTTTTTT | CASSTRNPRKLFF
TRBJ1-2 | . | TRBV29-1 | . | TGCAGCGTTCCTTGGGGGCGGAATGGCTACACCTTC | CSVPWGRNGYTF
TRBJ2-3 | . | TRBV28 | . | TGTGCCAGCAGTTTAAGGGCCCCAAGCACAGATACGCAGTATTTT | CASSLRAPSTDTQYF
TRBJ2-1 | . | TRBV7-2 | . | TGTGCCAGCAGCCTTGGACTCCCCTACAATGAGCAGTTCTTC | CASSLGLPYNEQFF
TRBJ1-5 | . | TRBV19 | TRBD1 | TGTGCCAGTCGTGAACCGGGACAGGGCCGTCATCAGCCCCAGCATTTT | CASREPGQGRHQPQHF
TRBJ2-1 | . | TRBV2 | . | TGTGCCAGCAGTGGGAGAGGGGGATCCTACAATGAGCAGTTCTTC | CASSGRGGSYNEQFF
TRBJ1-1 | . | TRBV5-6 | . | TGTGCCAGCAGATATAGGACGGGCGTGTTATTCACTGAAGCTTTCTTT | CASRYRTGVLFTEAFF
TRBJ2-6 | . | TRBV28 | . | TGTGCCAGCAGGGACAATTCCTTTATTGTGGGGGCCAACGTCCTGACTTTC | CASRDNSFIVGANVLTF